The 27 T cell receptor beta chains below were found in one sample sequenced in a study of beta chain features in type 1 diabetes. Study results and caveats: Type 1 diabetes patients had TCRB CDR3s that were shorter (moderately but significantly so) in all four CD4+ subsets.

These receptors have no identified antigens. Reverse transcribing all isolated RNA meant expressed TCRB transcripts were sequenced. Profiled with immunoSEQ multiplex PCR; TCRdb holds only in-frame clones, not every one. The table shows 350,000 to 400,000 clones, with around 13% occurring only once. The sample taken for sequencing was naive CD4+ T cells from blood. Receptors originate from a woman between 18 and 29 years old with type 1 diabetes.

This clone was found a few times. This chain connects TRBV9 to TRBJ2-7, with TRBD2 identical over 7 bases. Germline loops: CDR1 SGDLS, CDR2 YYNGEE. The V gene end was trimmed by 2 bases and the J gene end by 1 base; junction bases not matched to a gene: 6. There are 15 residues in the CDR3. CDR3 DNA sequence: TGTGCCAGCAGCGTCCGGGACTACCCTTCCTACGAGCAGTACTTC. It is translated as CASSVRDYPSYEQYF.

There are a few counts of this clone. The CDR3 DNA sequence: TGTGCCAGCTCACTCTCGGACGCACCAGGGGAGCAGTACTTC. Translating it yields CASSLSDAPGEQYF. This chain joins TRBV18 and TRBJ2-7; TRBD1 might be the D (5 bases). CDR1 is KGHSH, CDR2 LQKENI, per germline. Between the trimmed V and J ends, which lost 4 bases and 7 bases, there was a span of 17 bases. The CDR3 runs 14 residues.

In its sample, this clone was seen a few times. The CDR3 ends on some other residue instead of the conserved phenylalanine or tryptophan, so this is likely a read error. The limits of the CDR3 on the DNA are not certain, so only TCRdb's listed CDR3 is given. The chain combines TRBV21-1 with TRBJ2-7; TRBD1, as called in the table, went unchecked against the DNA. TRBV21-1 is a pseudogene segment. The CDR3 spans 12 residues, counting both ends. CDR3: CASSKVTDRPQR.

J is TRBJ2-1 and V is TRBV9, with 7 bases identical to TRBD2. From germline, CDR1 is SGDLS and CDR2 YYNGEE. CDR3 length equals 13 residues. With V trimmed by 3 bases and J by 10 bases, 7 bases remained unmatched. This CDR3 reads CASSDGWDYEQFF. CDR3 nucleotides: TGTGCCAGCAGCGACGGCTGGGACTACGAGCAGTTCTTC.

In this sample, this clone turned up a few times. V gene TRBV5-1 combines with J gene TRBJ2-5; 9 bases line up with TRBD2. The CDR3 is 17 amino acids. Per germline, CDR1 SGHRS and CDR2 YFSETQ. J was trimmed by 4 bases and V by 0 bases; bases with no gene match: 10. The CDR3 DNA follows: TGCGCCAGCAGCTTGGAGATCGGGCGGGGGGGAGGAGAGACCCAGTACTTC. Protein product: CASSLEIGRGGGETQYF.

The rearrangement links TRBV6-5 to TRBJ2-3; unclear D gene. Trimming removed 7 bases from V and 9 bases from J, with 14 bases in between. The CDR3 covers 12 residues. The germline V gene encodes CDR1 MNHEY and CDR2 SVGAGI. CDR3 in amino acids: CASTHNPRTQYF. The CDR3 DNA reads TGTGCCAGCACCCACAACCCGAGGACGCAGTATTTT.

This clone showed up just a few times. The chain joins TRBV18 to TRBJ2-7; the match to TRBD2 covers 7 bases. Germline CDR1 KGHSH, CDR2 LQKENI. The ends lost 4 bases at V and 6 bases at J; junction bases unmatched: 9. This CDR3 region has 14 residues. The CDR3 region is CASSRGGSFGEQYF. The CDR3 nucleotides read TGTGCCAGCTCACGAGGCGGGAGTTTCGGCGAGCAGTACTTC.

The chain links TRBV7-9 to TRBJ2-5; 9 bases line up with TRBD2. Germline-derived CDR1 and CDR2 are SEHNR and FQNEAQ (reference sequence). This CDR3 contains 14 residues. The junction had 2 bases not matched to a gene; V was cut back by 4 bases and J by 2 bases. This CDR3 reads CASSYTSGQETQYF. The DNA for the CDR3 is TGTGCCAGCAGCTATACTAGCGGGCAAGAGACCCAGTACTTC.

This chain connects TRBV4-3 to TRBJ1-5; tentatively, D is TRBD1 (5 bases). This CDR3 has 15 amino acids. Germline-derived CDR1 and CDR2 are LGHNA and YSLEER. Between the trimmed V and J ends, which lost 0 bases and 6 bases, there was a span of 12 bases. The CDR3 region is CASSQEGRVGQPQHF. CDR3 sequence (DNA): TGCGCCAGCAGCCAAGAGGGCAGGGTAGGTCAGCCCCAGCATTTT.

This clone has a handful of counts. This sequence joins TRBV14 and TRBJ2-7; 10 bases align to TRBD2. V dropped 4 bases and J dropped 7; count of bases not matched to a gene: 7. The CDR3 is 14 residues long. The germline CDR1 and CDR2 sequences are SGHDN and FVKESK. CDR3 region: CASSPGLAIGEQYF. CDR3 bases: TGTGCCAGCAGCCCGGGACTAGCGATAGGAGAGCAGTACTTC.

Only a few counts were recorded for this clone. The chain couples TRBV30 to TRBJ1-5; D is uncertain. The V and J ends lost 0 bases and 0 bases respectively, with 6 bases between them. In germline, CDR1 is GTSNPN, CDR2 SVGIG (reference sequence). The CDR3 contains 14 residues. CDR3 region: CAWSVHSSNQPQHF. The CDR3, as DNA: TGTGCCTGGAGTGTACACAGTAGCAATCAGCCCCAGCATTTT.

This chain joins TRBV5-1 and TRBJ1-1, with D hard to call. The CDR3 contains 13 residues. The V gene's germline CDR1 is SGHRS and CDR2 YFSETQ. Deletions cut 0 bases from V and 13 bases from J, with 16 bases between. The CDR3 reads CASSLGEDLKGFF. CDR3 DNA sequence: TGCGCCAGCAGCTTGGGGGAGGACTTGAAGGGTTTCTTT.

This clone was recorded a few times. Other nucleotide sequences from this sample produce the same CDR3. This chain links TRBV9 with TRBJ2-1; D uncertain. Trimming removed 0 bases at V and 3 bases at J, with 4 bases between. This CDR3 has 13 residues. The germline V gene encodes CDR1 SGDLS and CDR2 YYNGEE. The CDR3 DNA is TGTGCCAGCAGCGTAGCCAGCTACAATGAGCAGTTCTTC. Protein sequence: CASSVASYNEQFF. Full variable domain (rest looked up from reference TRBV9 and TRBJ2-1): DSGVTQTPKHLITATGQRVTLRCSPRSGDLSVYWYQQSLDQGLQFLIQYYNGEERAKGNILERFSAQQFPDLHSELNLSSLELGDSALYFCASSVASYNEQFFGPGTRLTVL.

The chain recombines TRBV9 with TRBJ1-5, with a weak D call TRBD1 (5 bases). Germline assignment: CDR1 SGDLS and CDR2 YYNGEE. V lost 4 bases and J lost 0, with 23 bases in between. The CDR3 sequence is 19 residues long. The CDR3 is CASSPCRGFWGGSNQPQHF. The DNA for the CDR3 is TGTGCCAGCAGCCCGTGTAGGGGATTTTGGGGGGGTAGCAATCAGCCCCAGCATTTT.

V and J are TRBV6-6 and TRBJ1-5, with D perhaps TRBD1 (6 bases). The germline gives CDR1 MNHNY, CDR2 SVGAGI (reference sequence). V was shortened by 2 bases and J by 5 bases, with 16 bases between the two germline ends. This CDR3 spans 16 amino acids. This CDR3 is CASSYPYTGWDQPQHF. CDR3 nucleotides: TGTGCCAGCAGTTACCCTTATACAGGGTGGGATCAGCCCCAGCATTTT.

This clone has just a few counts. The rearrangement links TRBV6-5 to TRBJ2-7; no clear D. In germline, CDR1 is MNHEY, CDR2 SVGAGI. V lost 5 bases to trimming and J lost 0 bases, with 11 bases between them. The CDR3 runs to 14 residues. CDR3 sequence (DNA): TGTGCCAGCAGTGGTCGACAAGTCTCCTACGAGCAGTACTTC. Protein sequence: CASSGRQVSYEQYF.

This clone has more than one count but fewer than ten. V and J are TRBV19 and TRBJ2-4; 9 positions match TRBD1. In germline, CDR1 is LNHDA, CDR2 SQIVND (reference sequence). This CDR3 comprises 17 residues. V shed 0 bases, J shed 0 bases, and the junction held 3 bases outside the gene matches. CDR3 residues: CASSIDGTGLAKNIQYF. The CDR3, as DNA: TGTGCCAGTAGTATAGATGGGACAGGGCTAGCCAAAAACATTCAGTACTTC.

This chain uses TRBV4-3 with TRBJ1-5, with a tentative D call TRBD1 (5 bases). The CDR3 has 15 amino acids. Germline V lookup: CDR1 LGHNA, CDR2 YSLEER. The ends were cut back, 1 base at V and 2 bases at J, with 9 bases in the middle. This CDR3 reads CASSQVQGGNQPQHF. The CDR3 nucleotides read TGCGCCAGCAGCCAAGTCCAAGGGGGCAATCAGCCCCAGCATTTT.

J is TRBJ2-3 and V is TRBV10-3; a possible D gene is TRBD1 (5 bases). V was clipped by 3 bases and J by 3 bases, with 10 bases between them. The germline gives CDR1 ENHRY, CDR2 SYGVKD. This CDR3 has 14 residues. CDR3 sequence reads: CAISEGAGTDTQYF. The CDR3 DNA sequence: TGTGCCATCAGTGAAGGGGCAGGGACAGATACGCAGTATTTT.

V usage is TRBV11-2 and J usage is TRBJ2-1; the D is unclear. In germline, CDR1 is SGHAT, CDR2 FQNNGV. This CDR3 is built from 13 residues. Trimming left V 0 bases short and J 6 bases short, with 6 bases between. The CDR3 DNA sequence: TGTGCCAGCAGCTTAGATCCCATCAATGAGCAGTTCTTC. Protein product: CASSLDPINEQFF.

This clone was found a few times. This chain uses TRBV2 with TRBJ1-1; 7 bases are a match to TRBD1. The length of the CDR3 is 11 residues. The germline CDR1 and CDR2 sequences are SNHLY and FYNNEI. V shed 10 bases, J shed 10 bases, and the junction held 9 bases outside the gene matches. The CDR3 nucleotides read TGTGCCACCAGCACCCACAGGGGAGCTTTCTTT. It is translated as CATSTHRGAFF.

The chain is built from TRBV30 and TRBJ2-1; TRBD1 aligns across 7 bases. V lost 2 bases to trimming and J lost 4 bases; unmatched junction nucleotides: 5. Germline CDR1 and CDR2: GTSNPN and SVGIG (reference sequence). There are 14 residues in the CDR3. The CDR3 DNA reads as TGTGCCTGGAGTAAGGGGACAGCATACAATGAGCAGTTCTTC. This encodes CAWSKGTAYNEQFF.

The CDR3 bases are TGTGCCAGCAGACTTGGCGGGACAGGGGACACTGAAGCTTTCTTT. This gives the protein CASRLGGTGDTEAFF. The chain joins TRBV6-5 to TRBJ1-1, with 10 bases identical to TRBD1. CDR3 length: 15 amino acids. Looked up from germline, CDR1 is MNHEY and CDR2 is SVGAGI. The trim removed 6 bases at V and 3 bases at J, leaving 7 bases unmatched.

DNA of the CDR3: TGTGCCACCAGCAGAGATTTAGGCCAGGCACGGGGCTACACCTTC. This sequence encodes CATSRDLGQARGYTF. This chain joins TRBV15 and TRBJ1-2; D remains unclear. The CDR3 contains 15 residues. V was cut by 0 bases and J by 8 bases, with 16 bases left in between. Germline CDR1 is LNHNV and CDR2 is YYDKDF (reference sequence).

This clone was counted a few times. The rearrangement links TRBV2 to TRBJ1-6; TRBD1 agrees at 7 bases. The ends lost 4 bases at V and 4 bases at J; junction bases unmatched: 4. Per germline, CDR1 SNHLY and CDR2 FYNNEI. The CDR3 spans 15 residues. The DNA of the CDR3 is TGTGCCAGCAGTGGAGAGGGACAGTATAATTCACCCCTCCACTTT. It translates to CASSGEGQYNSPLHF.

J is TRBJ2-1 and V is TRBV14; perhaps TRBD1 as D (5 bases). This CDR3 has 13 residues. CDR1 and CDR2 (germline): SGHDN, FVKESK. Trimming removed 1 base at V and 12 bases at J, with 13 bases between. The CDR3 coding sequence is TGTGCCAGCAGCCAAGGGGTTGGGGCTCTGCAGTTCTTC. Translated, it gives CASSQGVGALQFF.

The gene calls are TRBV25-1 and TRBJ2-4; D is perhaps TRBD1 (6 bases). The CDR3 is 16 amino acids. Germline V lookup: CDR1 MGHDK, CDR2 SYGVNS. The germline V and J ends were trimmed by 1 base and 0 bases, with 10 bases remaining between them. The CDR3 loop reads CASSELDSLAKNIQYF. Written as DNA, the CDR3 is TGTGCCAGCAGTGAATTGGACAGCTTAGCCAAAAACATTCAGTACTTC.